This TCR beta chain was found in a study of response to subunit inactivated influenza vaccine. TCRdb re-analysed the RT-PCR reads in MiXCR, keeping a single row per CDR3 protein. The repertoire holds about 700,000 distinct CDR3 sequences, with approximately 13% as singletons. Worth noting for this clonotype: Its matching antigen is unknown. This may come from a read error, since a much larger clone is one base off.

Study-level findings and limits: The authors suggested that every seasonal influenza vaccination recruits few new T cells.

The sample in question was PBMCs from blood, obtained 14 to 15 days before vaccination. This sequence originates from a man aged 50 to 60 who received an inactivated influenza vaccine.

The CDR3 DNA reads TGTGCCAGCAGTTCTACCGGGACAGGGAACTATGGCTACTCCTTC. Its translation is CASSSTGTGNYGYSF. The genes are TRBV28 and TRBJ1-2, with TRBD1 matching over 9 bases. Germline V lookup: CDR1 MDHEN, CDR2 SYDVKM. The CDR3 has 15 amino acids.